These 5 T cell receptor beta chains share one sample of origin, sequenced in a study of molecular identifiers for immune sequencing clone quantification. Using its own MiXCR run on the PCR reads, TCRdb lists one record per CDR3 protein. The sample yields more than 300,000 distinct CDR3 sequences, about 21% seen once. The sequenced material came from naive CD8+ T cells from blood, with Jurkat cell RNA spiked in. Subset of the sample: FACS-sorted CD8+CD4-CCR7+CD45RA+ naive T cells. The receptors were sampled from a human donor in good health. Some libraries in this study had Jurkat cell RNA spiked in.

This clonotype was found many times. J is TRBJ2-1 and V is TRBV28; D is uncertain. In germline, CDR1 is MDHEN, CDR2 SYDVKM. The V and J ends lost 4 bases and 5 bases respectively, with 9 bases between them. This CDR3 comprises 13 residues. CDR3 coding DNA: TGTGCCAGCAGTTGGCCCGCGGACAATGAGCAGTTCTTC. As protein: CASSWPADNEQFF.

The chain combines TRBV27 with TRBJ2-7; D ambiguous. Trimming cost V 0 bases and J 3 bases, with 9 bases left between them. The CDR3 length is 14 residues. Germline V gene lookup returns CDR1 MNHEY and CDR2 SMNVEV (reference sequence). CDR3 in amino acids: CASSLSPGNYEQYF. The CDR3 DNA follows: TGTGCCAGCAGTTTATCTCCCGGCAACTACGAGCAGTACTTC.

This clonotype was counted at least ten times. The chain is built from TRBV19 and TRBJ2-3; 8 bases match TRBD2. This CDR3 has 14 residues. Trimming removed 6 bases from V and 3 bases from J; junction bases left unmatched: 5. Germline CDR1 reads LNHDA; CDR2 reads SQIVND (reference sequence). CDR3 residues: CASSPGLATDTQYF. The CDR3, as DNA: TGTGCCAGTAGCCCAGGACTAGCTACAGATACGCAGTATTTT.

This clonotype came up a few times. The CDR3 spells CASSQVVGSGYEQYF. The CDR3 DNA is TGTGCCAGCAGCCAAGTGGTCGGGAGCGGCTACGAGCAGTACTTC. The chain employs TRBV4-2 and TRBJ2-7; D might be TRBD2 (6 bases). The germline V gene has CDR1 LGHNA and CDR2 YNFKEQ. The CDR3 consists of 15 residues. The V gene lost 1 base and the J gene lost 3 bases, with 13 bases spanning the gap.

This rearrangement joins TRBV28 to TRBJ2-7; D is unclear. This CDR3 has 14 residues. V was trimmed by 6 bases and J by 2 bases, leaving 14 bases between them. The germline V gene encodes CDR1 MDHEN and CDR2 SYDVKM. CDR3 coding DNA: TGTGCCAGCAGCATTGGCGTGAGAACCTACGAGCAGTACTTC. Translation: CASSIGVRTYEQYF.